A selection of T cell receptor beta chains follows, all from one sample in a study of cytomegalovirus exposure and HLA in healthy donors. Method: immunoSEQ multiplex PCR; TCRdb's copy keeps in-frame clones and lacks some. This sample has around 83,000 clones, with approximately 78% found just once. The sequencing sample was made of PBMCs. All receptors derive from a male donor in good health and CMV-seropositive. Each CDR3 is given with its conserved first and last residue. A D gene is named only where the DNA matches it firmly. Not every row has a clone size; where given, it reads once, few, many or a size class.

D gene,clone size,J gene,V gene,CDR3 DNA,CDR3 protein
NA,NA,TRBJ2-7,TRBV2,TGTGCCAGCACCCCTCTGGGGGGTTTGCACGAGCAGTACTTC,CASTPLGGLHEQYF
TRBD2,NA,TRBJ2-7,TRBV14,TGTGCCAGCAGCCAAGGGACTAGCGGGGGCGCTAAGCAGCAGTACTTC,CASSQGTSGGAKQQYF
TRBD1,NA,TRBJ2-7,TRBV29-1,TGCAGCGTAGCCGGGACAGGGGCCTACGAGCAGTACTTC,CSVAGTGAYEQYF
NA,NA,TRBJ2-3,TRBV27,TGTGCCAGCAGCCTAGAGCGGGGCACAGATACGCAGTATTTT,CASSLERGTDTQYF
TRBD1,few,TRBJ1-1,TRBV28,TGTGCCAGCAGGTGGACAGGCAGGGCTGAAGCTTTCTTT,CASRWTGRAEAFF
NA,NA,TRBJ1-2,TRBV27,TGTGCCAGCAGCCCGGAGGGGAACTATGGCTACACCTTC,CASSPEGNYGYTF
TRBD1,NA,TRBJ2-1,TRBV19,TGTGCCAGTAACCTGGACAGGGGTGCCTACAATGAGCAGTTCTTC,CASNLDRGAYNEQFF
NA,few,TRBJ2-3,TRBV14,TGTGCCAGCAGCCAAGAGCCGCGTCGCACAGATACGCAGTATTTT,CASSQEPRRTDTQYF
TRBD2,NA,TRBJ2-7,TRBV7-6,TGTGCCAGCAGCTCCCAGCGGGGCAGCTCCTACGAGCAGTACTTC,CASSSQRGSSYEQYF
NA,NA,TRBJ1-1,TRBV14,TGTGCCAGCAGCCAAGCTCTTAGCACTGAAGCTTTCTTT,CASSQALSTEAFF
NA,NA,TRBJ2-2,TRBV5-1,TGCGCCAGCAGCTATTCCCAACGGGAGTTCGGGGAGCTGTTTTTT,CASSYSQREFGELFF
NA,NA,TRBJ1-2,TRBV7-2,TGTGCCAGCAGCCCCAGGGAAGGGTATGGCTACACCTTC,CASSPREGYGYTF
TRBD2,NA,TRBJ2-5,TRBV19,TGTGCCAGTAGTTTAACTTACTCCGGGACTAGGGAACAAGAGACCCAGTACTTC,CASSLTYSGTREQETQYF
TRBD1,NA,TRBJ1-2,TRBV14,TGTGCCAGCAGCCACGGGACAGAGAAGATTAACTATGGCTACACCTTC,CASSHGTEKINYGYTF
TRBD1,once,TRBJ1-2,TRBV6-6,TGTGCCAGCAGTAAGAGGGACAGGGGGAACTATGGCTACACCTTC,CASSKRDRGNYGYTF
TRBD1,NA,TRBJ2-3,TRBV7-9,TGTGCCAGCAGCTTATCATCCGGGACAGGGGCAGATACGCAGTATTTT,CASSLSSGTGADTQYF
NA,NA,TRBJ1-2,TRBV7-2,TGTGCCAGCAGCGACGGACTGACGTATGGCTACACCTTC,CASSDGLTYGYTF
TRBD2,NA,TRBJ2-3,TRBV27,TGTGCCAGGGGACTAGCGGGAATGGTTGATACGCAGTATTTT,CARGLAGMVDTQYF
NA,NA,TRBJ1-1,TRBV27,TGTGCCAGCAGTCCGCGGATGAACACTGAAGCTTTCTTT,CASSPRMNTEAFF
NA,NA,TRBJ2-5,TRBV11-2,TGTGCCAGCGGGACTGGATTCCCTCAAGAGACCCAGTACTTC,CASGTGFPQETQYF